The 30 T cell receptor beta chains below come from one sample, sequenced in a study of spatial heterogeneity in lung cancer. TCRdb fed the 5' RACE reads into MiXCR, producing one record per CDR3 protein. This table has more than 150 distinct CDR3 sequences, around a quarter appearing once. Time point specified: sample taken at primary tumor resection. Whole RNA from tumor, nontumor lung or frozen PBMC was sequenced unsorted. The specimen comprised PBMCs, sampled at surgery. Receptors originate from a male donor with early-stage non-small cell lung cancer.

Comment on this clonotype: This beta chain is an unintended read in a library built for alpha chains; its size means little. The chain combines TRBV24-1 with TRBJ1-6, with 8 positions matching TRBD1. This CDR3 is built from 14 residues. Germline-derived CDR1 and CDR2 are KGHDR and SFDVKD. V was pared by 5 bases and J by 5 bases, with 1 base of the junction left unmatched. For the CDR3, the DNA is TGTGCCACCAGTGCGACAGGGGATAATTCACCCCTCCACTTT. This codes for CATSATGDNSPLHF.

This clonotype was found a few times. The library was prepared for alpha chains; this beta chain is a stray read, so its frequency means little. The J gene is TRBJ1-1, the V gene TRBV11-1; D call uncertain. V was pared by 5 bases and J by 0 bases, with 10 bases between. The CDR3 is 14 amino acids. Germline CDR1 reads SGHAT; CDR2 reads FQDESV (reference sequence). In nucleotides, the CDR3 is TGTGCCAGCAGCCGGTACTCCATGAACACTGAAGCTTTCTTT. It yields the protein CASSRYSMNTEAFF.

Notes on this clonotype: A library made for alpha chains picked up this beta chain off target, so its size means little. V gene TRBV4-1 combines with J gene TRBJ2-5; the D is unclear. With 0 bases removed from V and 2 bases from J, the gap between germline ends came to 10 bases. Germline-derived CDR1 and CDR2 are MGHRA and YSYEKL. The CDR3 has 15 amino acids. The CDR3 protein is CASSQDLTLQETQYF. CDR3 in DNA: TGCGCCAGCAGCCAAGATTTGACTTTACAAGAGACCCAGTACTTC.

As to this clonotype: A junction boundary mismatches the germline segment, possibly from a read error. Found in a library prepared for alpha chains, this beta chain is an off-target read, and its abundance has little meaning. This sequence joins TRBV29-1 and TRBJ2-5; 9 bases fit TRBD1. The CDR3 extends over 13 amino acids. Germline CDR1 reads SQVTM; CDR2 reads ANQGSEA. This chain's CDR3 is CGVEGTGKETQYF. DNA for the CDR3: TGCGGCGTTGAGGGGACAGGGAAAGAGACCCAGTACTTC.

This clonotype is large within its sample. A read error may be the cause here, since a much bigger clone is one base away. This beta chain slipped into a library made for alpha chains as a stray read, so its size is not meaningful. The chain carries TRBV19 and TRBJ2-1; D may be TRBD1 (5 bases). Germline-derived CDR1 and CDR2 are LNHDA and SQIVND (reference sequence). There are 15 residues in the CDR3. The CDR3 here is CASSATANLYSEQFF. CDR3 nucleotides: TGTGCCAGTAGCGCGACAGCGAACCTTTACAGTGAGCAGTTCTTC.

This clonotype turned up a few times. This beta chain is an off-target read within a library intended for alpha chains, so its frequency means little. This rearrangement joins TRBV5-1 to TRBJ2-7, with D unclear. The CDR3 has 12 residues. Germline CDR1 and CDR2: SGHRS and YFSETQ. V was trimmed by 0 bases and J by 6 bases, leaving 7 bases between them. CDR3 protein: CASSLDSSEQYF. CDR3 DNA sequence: TGCGCCAGCAGCTTGGACAGTTCCGAGCAGTACTTC. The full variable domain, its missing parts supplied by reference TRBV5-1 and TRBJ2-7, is KAGVTQTPRYLIKTRGQQVTLSCSPISGHRSVSWYQQTPGQGLQFLFEYFSETQRNKGNFPGRFSGRQFSNSRSEMNVSTLELGDSALYLCASSLDSSEQYFGPGTRLTVT.

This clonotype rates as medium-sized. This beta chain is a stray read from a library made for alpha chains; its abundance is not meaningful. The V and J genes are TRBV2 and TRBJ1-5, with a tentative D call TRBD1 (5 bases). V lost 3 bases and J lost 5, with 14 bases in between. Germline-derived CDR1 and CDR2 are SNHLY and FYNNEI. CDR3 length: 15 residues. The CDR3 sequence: CASSDREERDQPQHF. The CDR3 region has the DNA TGTGCCAGCAGTGACAGGGAGGAAAGGGATCAGCCCCAGCATTTT.

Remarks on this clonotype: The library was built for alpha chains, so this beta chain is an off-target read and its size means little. The CDR3 bases are TGTGCCAGTAGCACCGGGACGGCCATCTATGGCTACACCTTC. Its protein product is CASSTGTAIYGYTF. The V call is TRBV19, the J call TRBJ1-2; TRBD1 is a possible D gene (5 bases). The germline V gene encodes CDR1 LNHDA and CDR2 SQIVND (reference sequence). V was pared by 6 bases and J by 4 bases, with 15 bases between. The CDR3 is made up of 14 amino acids.

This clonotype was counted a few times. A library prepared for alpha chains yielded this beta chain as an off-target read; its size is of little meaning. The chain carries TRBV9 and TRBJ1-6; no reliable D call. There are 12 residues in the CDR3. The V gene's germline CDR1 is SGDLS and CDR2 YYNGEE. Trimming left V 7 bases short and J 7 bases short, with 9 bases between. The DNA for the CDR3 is TGTGCCAGCGGCAATTCAAATTCACCCCTCCACTTT. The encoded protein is CASGNSNSPLHF.

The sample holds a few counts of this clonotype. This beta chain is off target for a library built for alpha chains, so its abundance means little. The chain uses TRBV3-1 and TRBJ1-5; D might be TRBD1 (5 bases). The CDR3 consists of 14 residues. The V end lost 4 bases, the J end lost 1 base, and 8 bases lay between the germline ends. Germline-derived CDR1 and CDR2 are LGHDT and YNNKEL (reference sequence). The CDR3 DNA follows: TGTGCCAGCAGCCTCCGGGACAGCAATCAGCCCCAGCATTTT. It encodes CASSLRDSNQPQHF.

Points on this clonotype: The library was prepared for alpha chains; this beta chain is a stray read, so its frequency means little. The CDR3 bases are TGTGCCAGCAGTCGAACCGGGACTGGGACAGATACGCAGTATTTT. It encodes CASSRTGTGTDTQYF. The chain has TRBV6-1 and TRBJ2-3; D is perhaps TRBD2 (6 bases). The CDR3 contains 15 residues. The V end lost 5 bases, the J end lost 3 bases, and 15 bases lay between the germline ends. Looked up from germline, CDR1 is MNHNS and CDR2 is SASEGT.

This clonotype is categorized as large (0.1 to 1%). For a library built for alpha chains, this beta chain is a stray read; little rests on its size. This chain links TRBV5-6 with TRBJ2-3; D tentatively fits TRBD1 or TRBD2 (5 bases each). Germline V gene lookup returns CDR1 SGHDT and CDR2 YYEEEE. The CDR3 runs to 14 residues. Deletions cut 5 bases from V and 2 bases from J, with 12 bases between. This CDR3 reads CASSSWGSTDTQYF. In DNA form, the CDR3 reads TGTGCCAGCAGTTCTTGGGGGTCCACAGATACGCAGTATTTT.

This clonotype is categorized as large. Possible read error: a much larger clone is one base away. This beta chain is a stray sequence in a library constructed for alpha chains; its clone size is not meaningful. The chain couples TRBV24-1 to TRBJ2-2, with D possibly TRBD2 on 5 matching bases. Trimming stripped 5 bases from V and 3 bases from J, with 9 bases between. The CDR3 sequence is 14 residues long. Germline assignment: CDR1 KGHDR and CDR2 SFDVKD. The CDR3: CATSVAGYTGELFF. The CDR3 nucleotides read TGTGCCACCAGTGTGGCGGGCTACACCGGGGAGCTGTTTTTT.

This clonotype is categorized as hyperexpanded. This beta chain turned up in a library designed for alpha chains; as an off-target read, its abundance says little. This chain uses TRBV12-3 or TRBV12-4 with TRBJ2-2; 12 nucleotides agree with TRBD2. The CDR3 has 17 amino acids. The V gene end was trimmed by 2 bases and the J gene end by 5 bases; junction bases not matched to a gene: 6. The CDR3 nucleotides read TGTGCCAGCAGTTTAAGCCTAGCGGGAGGGAGTACCGGGGAGCTGTTTTTT. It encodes CASSLSLAGGSTGELFF.

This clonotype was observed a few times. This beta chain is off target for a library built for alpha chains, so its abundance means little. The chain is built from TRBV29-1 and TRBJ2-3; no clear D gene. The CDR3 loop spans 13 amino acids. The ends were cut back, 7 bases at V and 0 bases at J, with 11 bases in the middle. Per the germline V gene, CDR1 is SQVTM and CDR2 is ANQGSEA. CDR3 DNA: TGCAGCGCCCTCCCAAGAAGCACAGATACGCAGTATTTT. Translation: CSALPRSTDTQYF.

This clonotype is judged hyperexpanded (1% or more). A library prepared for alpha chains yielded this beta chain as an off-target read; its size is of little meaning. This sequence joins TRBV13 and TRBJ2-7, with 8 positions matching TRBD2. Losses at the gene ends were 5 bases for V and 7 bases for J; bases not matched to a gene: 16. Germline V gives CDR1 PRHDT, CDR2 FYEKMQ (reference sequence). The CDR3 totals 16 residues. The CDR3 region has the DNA TGTGCCAGCAGCCCACTAGCGGACGGAGGGGTATATGAGCAGTACTTC. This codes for CASSPLADGGVYEQYF.

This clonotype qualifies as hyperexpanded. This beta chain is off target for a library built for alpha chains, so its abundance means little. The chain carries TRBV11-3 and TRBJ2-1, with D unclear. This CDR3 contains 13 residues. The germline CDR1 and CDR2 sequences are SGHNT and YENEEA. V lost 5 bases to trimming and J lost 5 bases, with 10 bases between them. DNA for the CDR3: TGTGCCAGCAGCAGAAGACCCGACAATGAGCAGTTCTTC. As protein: CASSRRPDNEQFF.

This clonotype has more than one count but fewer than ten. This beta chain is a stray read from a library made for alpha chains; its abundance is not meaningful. The CDR3, as DNA: TGTGCCAACCTTGGAGACTCGTTTTCCGATGAGCAGTTCTTC. It codes for CANLGDSFSDEQFF. The chain employs TRBV6-1 and TRBJ2-1; unclear D gene. Trimming took off 10 bases at V and 8 bases at J, with 21 bases between the two ends. This CDR3 has 14 residues. The V gene's germline CDR1 is MNHNS and CDR2 SASEGT.

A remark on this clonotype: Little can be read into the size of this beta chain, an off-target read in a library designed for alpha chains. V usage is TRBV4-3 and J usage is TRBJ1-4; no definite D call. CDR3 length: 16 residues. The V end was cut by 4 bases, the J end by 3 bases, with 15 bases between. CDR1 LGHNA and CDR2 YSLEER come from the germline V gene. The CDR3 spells CASSLTWTDANEKLFF. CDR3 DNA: TGCGCCAGCAGCCTAACCTGGACCGACGCTAATGAAAAACTGTTTTTT.

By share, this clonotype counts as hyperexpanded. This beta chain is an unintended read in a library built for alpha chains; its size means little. Here the CDR3 reads CASSSLVGTEAFF. The CDR3 DNA reads as TGCGCCAGCAGCTCCCTGGTAGGCACTGAAGCTTTCTTT. V gene TRBV5-1 combines with J gene TRBJ1-1, with no clear D. The CDR3 runs to 13 residues. Trimming took 3 bases from V and 4 from J, leaving 10 bases between them. Germline CDR1 SGHRS, CDR2 YFSETQ.

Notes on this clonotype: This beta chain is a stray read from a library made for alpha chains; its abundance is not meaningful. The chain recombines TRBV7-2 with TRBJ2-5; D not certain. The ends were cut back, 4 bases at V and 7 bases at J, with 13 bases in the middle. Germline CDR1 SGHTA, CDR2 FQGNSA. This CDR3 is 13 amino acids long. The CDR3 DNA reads TGTGCCAGCAGCTACGGACGGTCTGGGACCCAGTACTTC. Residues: CASSYGRSGTQYF.

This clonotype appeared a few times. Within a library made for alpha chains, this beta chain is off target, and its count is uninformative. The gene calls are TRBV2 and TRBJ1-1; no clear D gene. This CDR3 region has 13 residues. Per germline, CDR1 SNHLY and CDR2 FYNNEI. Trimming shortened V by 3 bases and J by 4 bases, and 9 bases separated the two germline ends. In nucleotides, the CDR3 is TGTGCCAGCAGTGAGAATTGGAGCACTGAAGCTTTCTTT. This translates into CASSENWSTEAFF.

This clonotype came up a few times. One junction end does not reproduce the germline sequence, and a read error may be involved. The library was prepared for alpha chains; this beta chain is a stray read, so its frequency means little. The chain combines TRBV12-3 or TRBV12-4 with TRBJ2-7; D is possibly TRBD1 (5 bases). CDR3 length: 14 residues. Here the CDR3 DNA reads TGTGCCAGCACCCTAGGGGTTTCCTCCCACGAGCAGTACTTC. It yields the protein CASTLGVSSHEQYF.

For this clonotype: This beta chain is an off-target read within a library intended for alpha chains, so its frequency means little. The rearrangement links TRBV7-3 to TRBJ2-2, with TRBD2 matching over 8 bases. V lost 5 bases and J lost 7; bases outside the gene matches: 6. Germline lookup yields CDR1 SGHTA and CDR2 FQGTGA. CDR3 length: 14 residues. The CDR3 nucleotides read TGTGCCAGCAGCCGACTAGCGTATGGCGGGGAGCTGTTTTTT. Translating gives CASSRLAYGGELFF.

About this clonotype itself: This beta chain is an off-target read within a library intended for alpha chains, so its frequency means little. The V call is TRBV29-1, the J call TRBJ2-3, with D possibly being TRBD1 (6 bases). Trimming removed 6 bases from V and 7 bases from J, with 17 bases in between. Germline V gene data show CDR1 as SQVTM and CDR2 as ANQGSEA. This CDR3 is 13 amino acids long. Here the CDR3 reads CSVVGQMGNTQYF. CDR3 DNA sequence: TGCAGCGTCGTTGGACAGATGGGAAATACGCAGTATTTT.

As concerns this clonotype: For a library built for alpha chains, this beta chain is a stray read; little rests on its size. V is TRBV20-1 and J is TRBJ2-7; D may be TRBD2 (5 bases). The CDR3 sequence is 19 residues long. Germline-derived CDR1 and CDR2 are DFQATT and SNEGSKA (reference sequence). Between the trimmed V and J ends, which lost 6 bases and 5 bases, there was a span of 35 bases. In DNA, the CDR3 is TGCAGTGCCTTCGGGGTGGCTTGGCCGGGTGGGCTACTAGTCGACGAGCAGTACTTC. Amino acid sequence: CSAFGVAWPGGLLVDEQYF.

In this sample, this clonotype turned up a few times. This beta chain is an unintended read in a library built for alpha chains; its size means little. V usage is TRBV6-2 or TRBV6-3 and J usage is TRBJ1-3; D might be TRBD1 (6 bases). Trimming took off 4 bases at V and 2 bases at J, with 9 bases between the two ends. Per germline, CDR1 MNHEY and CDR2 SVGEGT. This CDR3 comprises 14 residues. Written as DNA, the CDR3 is TGTGCCAGCAGTTCGGACAGAGCTGGAAACACCATATATTTT. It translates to CASSSDRAGNTIYF.

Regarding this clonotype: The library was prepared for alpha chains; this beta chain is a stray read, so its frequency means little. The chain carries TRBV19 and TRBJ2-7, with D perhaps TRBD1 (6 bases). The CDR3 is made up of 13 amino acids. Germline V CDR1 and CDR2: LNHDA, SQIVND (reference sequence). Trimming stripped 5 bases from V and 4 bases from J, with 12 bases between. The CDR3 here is CASSSGERYEQYF. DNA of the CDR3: TGTGCCAGTAGTTCAGGGGAGAGGTACGAGCAGTACTTC. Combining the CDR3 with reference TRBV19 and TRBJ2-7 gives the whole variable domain DGGITQSPKYLFRKEGQNVTLSCEQNLNHDAMYWYRQDPGQGLRLIYYSQIVNDFQKGDIAEGYSVSREKKESFPLTVTSAQKNPTAFYLCASSSGERYEQYFGPGTRLTVT.

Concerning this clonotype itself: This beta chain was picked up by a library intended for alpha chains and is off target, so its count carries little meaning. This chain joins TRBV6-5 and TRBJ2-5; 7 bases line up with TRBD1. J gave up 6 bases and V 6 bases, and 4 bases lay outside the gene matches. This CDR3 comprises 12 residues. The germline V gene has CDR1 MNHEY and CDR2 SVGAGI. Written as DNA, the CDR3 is TGTGCCAGCAGGACAGGGTTGAAGACCCAGTACTTC. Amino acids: CASRTGLKTQYF.

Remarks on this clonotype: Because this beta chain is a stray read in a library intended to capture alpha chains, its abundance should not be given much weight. CDR3 loop: CASSQVSLGKRFF. The CDR3 DNA sequence: TGTGCCAGCAGCCAAGTCAGTTTGGGGAAGCGTTTCTTT. The V gene is TRBV14, the J gene TRBJ1-1; D not certain. Trimming took off 1 base at V and 13 bases at J, with 16 bases between the two ends. From germline, CDR1 is SGHDN and CDR2 FVKESK. The CDR3 totals 13 residues.